Sample share makes the clone carrying this TCR beta chain large. As originally analysed: Cell counts per sample came from amplifying reference gene primers. Here immunoSEQ multiplex PCR was the method, and the copy in TCRdb shows in-frame clones only, minus some. For V, J and clone size, that table is used; D and trimming come from the DNA. The sample lists about 20,000 clones; roughly 91% were seen once. This CDR3 has 14 amino acids. Germline trimming cut 4 bases from V and 8 bases from J; bases unmatched to any gene: 3. CDR1 SGDLS and CDR2 YYNGEE come from the germline V gene. This sample is drawn from a study of blood T cell repertoires in COVID-19. As for the study in general: PBMCs, B-cell-depleted T cells, or T cells were the source of the cDNA or gDNA that made up the material.

The J gene is TRBJ1-6, the V gene TRBV9; TRBD1 matches at 10 bases. The sample was peripheral blood. The source is a woman between 55 and 75 years old with active COVID-19. DNA for the CDR3: TGTGCCAGCAGCTTCGGACAGGGGGATTCACCCCTCCACTTT. Its translation is CASSFGQGDSPLHF. The whole variable domain, filled in from reference TRBV9 and TRBJ1-6, reads DSGVTQTPKHLITATGQRVTLRCSPRSGDLSVYWYQQSLDQGLQFLIQYYNGEERAKGNILERFSAQQFPDLHSELNLSSLELGDSALYFCASSFGQGDSPLHFGNGTRLTVT.